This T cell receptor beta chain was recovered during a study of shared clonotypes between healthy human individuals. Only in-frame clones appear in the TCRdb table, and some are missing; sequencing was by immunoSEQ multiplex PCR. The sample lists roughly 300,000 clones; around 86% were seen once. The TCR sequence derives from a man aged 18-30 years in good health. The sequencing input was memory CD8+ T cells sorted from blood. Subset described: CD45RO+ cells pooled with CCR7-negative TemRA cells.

The CDR3 loop reads CASSQGLASNEQFF. As DNA, the CDR3 is TGCGCCAGCAGCCAGGGACTAGCGAGCAATGAGCAGTTCTTC. The chain combines TRBV4-3 with TRBJ2-1; 10 positions agree with TRBD2. The V and J ends lost 3 bases and 6 bases, in that order; junction bases with no gene match: 2. This CDR3 has 14 amino acids. Germline V gives CDR1 LGHNA, CDR2 YSLEER.